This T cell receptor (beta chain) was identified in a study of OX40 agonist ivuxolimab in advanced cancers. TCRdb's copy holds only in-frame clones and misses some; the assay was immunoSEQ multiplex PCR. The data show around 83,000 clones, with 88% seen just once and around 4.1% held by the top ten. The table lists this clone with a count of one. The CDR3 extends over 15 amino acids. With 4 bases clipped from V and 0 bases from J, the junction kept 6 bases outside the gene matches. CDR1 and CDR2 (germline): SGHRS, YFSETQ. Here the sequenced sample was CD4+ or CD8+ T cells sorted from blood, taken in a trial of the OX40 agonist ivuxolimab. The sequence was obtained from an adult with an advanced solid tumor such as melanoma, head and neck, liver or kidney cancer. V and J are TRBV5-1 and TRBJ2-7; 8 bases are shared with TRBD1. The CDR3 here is CASSETGAFSYEQYF. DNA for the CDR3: TGCGCCAGCAGCGAGACAGGGGCGTTCTCCTACGAGCAGTACTTC.